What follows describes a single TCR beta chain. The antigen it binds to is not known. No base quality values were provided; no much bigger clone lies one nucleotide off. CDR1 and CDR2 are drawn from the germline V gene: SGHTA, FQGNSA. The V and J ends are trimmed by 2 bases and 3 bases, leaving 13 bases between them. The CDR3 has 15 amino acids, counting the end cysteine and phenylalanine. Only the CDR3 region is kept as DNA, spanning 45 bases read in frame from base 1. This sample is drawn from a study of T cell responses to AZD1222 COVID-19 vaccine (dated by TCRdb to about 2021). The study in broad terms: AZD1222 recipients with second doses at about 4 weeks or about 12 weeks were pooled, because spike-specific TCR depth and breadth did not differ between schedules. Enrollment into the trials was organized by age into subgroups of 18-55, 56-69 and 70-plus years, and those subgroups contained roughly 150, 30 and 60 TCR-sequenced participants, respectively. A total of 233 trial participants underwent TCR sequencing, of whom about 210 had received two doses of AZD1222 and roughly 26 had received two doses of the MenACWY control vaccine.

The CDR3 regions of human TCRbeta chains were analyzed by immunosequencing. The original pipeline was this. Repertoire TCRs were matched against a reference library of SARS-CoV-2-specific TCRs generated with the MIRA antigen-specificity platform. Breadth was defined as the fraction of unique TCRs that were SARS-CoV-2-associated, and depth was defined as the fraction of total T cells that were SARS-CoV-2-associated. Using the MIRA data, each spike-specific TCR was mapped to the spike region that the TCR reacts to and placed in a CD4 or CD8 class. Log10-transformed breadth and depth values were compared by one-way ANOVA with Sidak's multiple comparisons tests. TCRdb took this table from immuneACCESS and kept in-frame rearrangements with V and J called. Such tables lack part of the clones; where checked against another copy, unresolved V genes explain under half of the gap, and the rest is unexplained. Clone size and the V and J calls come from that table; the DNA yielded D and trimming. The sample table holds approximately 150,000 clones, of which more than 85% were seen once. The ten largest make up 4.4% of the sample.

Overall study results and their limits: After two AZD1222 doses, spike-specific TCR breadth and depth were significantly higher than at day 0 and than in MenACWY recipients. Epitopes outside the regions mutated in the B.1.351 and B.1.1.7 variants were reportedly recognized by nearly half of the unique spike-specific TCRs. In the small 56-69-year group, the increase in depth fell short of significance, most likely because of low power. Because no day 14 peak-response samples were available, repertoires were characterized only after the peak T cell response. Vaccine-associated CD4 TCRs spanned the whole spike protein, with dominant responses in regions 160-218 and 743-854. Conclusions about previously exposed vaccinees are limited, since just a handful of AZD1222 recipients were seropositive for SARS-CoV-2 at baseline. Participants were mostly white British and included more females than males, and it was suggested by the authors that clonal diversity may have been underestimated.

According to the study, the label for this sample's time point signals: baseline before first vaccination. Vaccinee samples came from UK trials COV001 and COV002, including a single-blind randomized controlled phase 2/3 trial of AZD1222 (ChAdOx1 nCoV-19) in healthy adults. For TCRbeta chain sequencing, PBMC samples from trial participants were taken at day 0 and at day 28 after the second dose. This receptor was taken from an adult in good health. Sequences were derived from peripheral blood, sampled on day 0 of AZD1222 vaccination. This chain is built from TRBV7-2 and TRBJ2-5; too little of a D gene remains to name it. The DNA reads TGTGCCAGCAGCTTACTCGCCAGTCACAAAGAGACCCAGTACTTC. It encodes CASSLLASHKETQYF.